Listed here is a single T cell receptor beta chain. Its antigen is not identified. These data come from a study of T cells in tuberculosis. Broader study findings: GMM-specific TCRs were nearer to active tuberculosis alpha repertoires, suggesting expansion. Active tuberculosis cases were adults; controls were adolescents.

Using immunoSEQ multiplex PCR, the repertoire was profiled, and TCRdb retains in-frame clones only, with some absent. The sample contains 45,000 or so clones, about 95% of which appear only once. Latent tuberculosis screening used tuberculin skin test and IGRA at entry. The material sequenced was PBMCs. The receptor was isolated from a donor aged 10-29 years with latent tuberculosis or without tuberculosis infection.

CDR3 protein: CSVEGQGAGEQYF. The CDR3 DNA reads TGCAGCGTCGAGGGGCAGGGGGCGGGGGAGCAGTACTTC. V usage is TRBV29-1 and J usage is TRBJ2-7, with TRBD1 matching over 8 bases. The CDR3 runs to 13 residues. Germline CDR1 and CDR2: SQVTM and ANQGSEA. V was pared by 6 bases and J by 7 bases, with 11 bases of the junction left unmatched.